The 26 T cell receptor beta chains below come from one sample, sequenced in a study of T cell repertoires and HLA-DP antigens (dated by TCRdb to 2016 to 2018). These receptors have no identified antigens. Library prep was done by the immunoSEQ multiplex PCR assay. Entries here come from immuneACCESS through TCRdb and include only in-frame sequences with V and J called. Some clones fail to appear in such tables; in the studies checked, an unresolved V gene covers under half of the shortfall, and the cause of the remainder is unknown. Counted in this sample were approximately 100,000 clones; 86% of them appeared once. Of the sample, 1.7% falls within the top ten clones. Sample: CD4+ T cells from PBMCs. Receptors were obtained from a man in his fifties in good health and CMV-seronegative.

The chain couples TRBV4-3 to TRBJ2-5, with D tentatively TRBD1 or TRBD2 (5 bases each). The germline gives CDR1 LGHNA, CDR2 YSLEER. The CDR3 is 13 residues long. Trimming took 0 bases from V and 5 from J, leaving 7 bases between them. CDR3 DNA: TGCGCCAGCAGCCAAGAACGGGGCGAGACCCAGTACTTC. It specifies CASSQERGETQYF.

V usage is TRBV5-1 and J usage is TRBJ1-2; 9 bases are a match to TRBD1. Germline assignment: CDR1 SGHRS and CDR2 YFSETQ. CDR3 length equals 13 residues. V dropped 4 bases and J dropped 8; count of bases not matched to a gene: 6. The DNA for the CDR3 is TGCGCCAGCAGCACGACAGGGGGTGGAGGCTACACCTTC. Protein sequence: CASSTTGGGGYTF.

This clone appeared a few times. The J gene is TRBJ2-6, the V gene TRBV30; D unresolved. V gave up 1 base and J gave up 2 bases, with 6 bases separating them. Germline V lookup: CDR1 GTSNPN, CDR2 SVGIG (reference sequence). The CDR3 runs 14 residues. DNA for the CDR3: TGTGCCTGGAGTGACTTTACTGGGGCCAACGTCCTGACTTTC. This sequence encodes CAWSDFTGANVLTF.

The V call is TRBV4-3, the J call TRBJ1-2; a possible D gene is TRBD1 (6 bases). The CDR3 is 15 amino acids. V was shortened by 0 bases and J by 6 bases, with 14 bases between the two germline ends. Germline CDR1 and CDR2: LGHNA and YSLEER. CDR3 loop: CASSQDRTAGDGYTF. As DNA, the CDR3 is TGCGCCAGCAGCCAAGATCGGACAGCGGGCGATGGCTACACCTTC.

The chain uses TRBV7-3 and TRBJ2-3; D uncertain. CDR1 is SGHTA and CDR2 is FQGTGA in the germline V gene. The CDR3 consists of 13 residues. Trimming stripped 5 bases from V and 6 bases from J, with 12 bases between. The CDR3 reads CASSQTGFDTQYF. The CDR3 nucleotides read TGTGCCAGCAGCCAGACCGGTTTCGATACGCAGTATTTT.

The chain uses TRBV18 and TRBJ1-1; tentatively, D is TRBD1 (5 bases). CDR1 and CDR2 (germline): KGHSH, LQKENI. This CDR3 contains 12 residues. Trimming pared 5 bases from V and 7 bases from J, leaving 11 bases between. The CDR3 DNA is TGTGCCAGCTCAACCGGGGGAGATGAAGCTTTCTTT. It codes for CASSTGGDEAFF.

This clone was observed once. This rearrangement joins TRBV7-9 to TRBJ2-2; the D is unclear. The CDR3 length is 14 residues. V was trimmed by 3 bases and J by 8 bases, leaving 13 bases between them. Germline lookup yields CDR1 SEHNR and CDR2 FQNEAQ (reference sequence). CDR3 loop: CASSFVPSEGELFF. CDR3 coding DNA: TGTGCCAGCAGCTTCGTGCCCTCCGAGGGGGAGCTGTTTTTT.

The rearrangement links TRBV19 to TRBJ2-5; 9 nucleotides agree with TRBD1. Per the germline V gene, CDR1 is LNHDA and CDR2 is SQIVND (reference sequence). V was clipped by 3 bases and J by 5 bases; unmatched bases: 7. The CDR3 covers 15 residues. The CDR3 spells CASSIRTGALETQYF. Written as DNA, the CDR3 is TGTGCCAGTAGTATCCGGACAGGGGCTTTGGAGACCCAGTACTTC.

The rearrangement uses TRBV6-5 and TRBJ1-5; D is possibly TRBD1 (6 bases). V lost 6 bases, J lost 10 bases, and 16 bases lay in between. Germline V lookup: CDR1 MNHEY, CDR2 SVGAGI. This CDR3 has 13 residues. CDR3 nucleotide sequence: TGTGCCAGCAGCCCCCAAACAGGGAATCCCCAGCATTTT. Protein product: CASSPQTGNPQHF.

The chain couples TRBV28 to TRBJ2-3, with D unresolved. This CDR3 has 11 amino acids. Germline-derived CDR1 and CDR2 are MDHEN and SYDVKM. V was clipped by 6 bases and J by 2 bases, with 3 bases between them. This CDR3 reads CASRVTDTQYF. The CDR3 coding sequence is TGTGCCAGCAGGGTCACAGATACGCAGTATTTT. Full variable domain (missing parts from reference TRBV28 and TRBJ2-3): DVKVTQSSRYLVKRTGEKVFLECVQDMDHENMFWYRQDPGLGLRLIYFSYDVKMKEKGDIPEGYSVSREKKERFSLILESASTNQTSMYLCASRVTDTQYFGPGTRLTVL.

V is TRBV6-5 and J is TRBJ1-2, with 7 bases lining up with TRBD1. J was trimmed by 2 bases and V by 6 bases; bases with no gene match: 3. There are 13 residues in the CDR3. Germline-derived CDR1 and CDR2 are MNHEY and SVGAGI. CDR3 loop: CASSLQGNYGYTF. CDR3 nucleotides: TGTGCCAGCAGCTTACAGGGGAACTATGGCTACACCTTC.

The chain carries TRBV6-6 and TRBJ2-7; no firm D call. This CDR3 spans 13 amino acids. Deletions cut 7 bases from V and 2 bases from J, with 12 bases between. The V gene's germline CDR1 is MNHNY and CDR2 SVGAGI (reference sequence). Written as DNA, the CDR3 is TGTGCCAGCACCCCAACCGGAACCTACGAGCAGTACTTC. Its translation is CASTPTGTYEQYF.

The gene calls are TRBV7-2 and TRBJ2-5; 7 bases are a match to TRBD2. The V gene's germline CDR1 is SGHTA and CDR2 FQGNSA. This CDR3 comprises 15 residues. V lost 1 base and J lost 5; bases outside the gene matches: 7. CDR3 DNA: TGTGCCAGCAGCTTAGGTTGGGGGACTAAGGAGACCCAGTACTTC. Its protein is CASSLGWGTKETQYF.

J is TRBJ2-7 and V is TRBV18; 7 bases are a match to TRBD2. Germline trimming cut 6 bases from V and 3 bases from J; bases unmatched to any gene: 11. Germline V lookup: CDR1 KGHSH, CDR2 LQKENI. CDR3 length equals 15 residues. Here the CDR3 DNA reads TGTGCCAGCTCCCCTCAGCGGGACGTGAACTACGAGCAGTACTTC. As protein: CASSPQRDVNYEQYF.

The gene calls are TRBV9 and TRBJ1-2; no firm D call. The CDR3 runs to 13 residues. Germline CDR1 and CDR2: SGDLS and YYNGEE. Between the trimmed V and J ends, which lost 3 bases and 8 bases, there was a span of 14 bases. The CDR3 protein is CASSAALAWGYTF. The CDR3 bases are TGTGCCAGCAGCGCGGCGCTGGCCTGGGGCTACACCTTC.

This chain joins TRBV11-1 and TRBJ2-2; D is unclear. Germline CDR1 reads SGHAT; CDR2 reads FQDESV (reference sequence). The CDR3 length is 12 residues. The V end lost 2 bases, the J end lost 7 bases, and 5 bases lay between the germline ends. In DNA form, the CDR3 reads TGTGCCAGCAGCTTAAGGGTCGGGGAGCTGTTTTTT. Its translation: CASSLRVGELFF. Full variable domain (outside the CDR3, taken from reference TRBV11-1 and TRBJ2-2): EAEVAQSPRYKITEKSQAVAFWCDPISGHATLYWYRQILGQGPELLVQFQDESVVDDSQLPKDRFSAERLKGVDSTLKIQPAELGDSAMYLCASSLRVGELFFGEGSRLTVL.

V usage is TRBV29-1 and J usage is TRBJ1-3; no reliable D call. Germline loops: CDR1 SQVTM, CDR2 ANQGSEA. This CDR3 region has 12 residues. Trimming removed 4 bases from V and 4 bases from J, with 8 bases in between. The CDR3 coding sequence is TGCAGCGTTGTGGCCGCCGGAAACACCATATATTTT. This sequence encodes CSVVAAGNTIYF.

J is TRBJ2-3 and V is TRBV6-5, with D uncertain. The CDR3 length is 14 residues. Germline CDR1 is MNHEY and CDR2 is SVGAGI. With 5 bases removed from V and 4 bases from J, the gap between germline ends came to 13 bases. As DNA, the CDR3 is TGTGCCAGCAGTCCCGCCAGGTCGGCAGATACGCAGTATTTT. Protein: CASSPARSADTQYF.

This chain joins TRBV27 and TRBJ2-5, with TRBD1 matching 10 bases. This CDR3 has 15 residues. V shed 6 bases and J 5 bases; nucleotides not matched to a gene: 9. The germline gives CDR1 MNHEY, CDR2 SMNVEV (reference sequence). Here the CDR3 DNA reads TGTGCCAGCAGCGCGCCCGGACAGGGGGGGGAGACCCAGTACTTC. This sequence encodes CASSAPGQGGETQYF.

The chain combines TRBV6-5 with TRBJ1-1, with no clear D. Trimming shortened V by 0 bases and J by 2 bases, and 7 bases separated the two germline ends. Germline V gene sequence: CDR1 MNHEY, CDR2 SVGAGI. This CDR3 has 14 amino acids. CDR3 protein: CASSYSGRNTEAFF. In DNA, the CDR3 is TGTGCCAGCAGTTACTCTGGCCGAAACACTGAAGCTTTCTTT.

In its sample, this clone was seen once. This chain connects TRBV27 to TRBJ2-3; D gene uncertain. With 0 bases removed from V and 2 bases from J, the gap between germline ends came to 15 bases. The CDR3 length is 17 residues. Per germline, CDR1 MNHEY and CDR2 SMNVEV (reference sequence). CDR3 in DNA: TGTGCCAGCAGTTTATCCCGCCGGCAGTTGTTCACAGATACGCAGTATTTT. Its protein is CASSLSRRQLFTDTQYF.

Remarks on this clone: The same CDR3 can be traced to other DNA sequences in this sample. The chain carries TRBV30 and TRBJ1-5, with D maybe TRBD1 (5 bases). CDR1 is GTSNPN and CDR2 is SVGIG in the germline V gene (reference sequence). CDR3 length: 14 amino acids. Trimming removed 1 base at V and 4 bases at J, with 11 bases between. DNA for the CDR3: TGTGCCTGGAGTGGGAGGCAGGGAAATCAGCCCCAGCATTTT. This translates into CAWSGRQGNQPQHF.

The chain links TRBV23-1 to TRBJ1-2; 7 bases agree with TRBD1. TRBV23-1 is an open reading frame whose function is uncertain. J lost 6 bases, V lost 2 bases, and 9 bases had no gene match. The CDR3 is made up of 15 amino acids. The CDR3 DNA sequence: TGCGCCAGCAGTCAACCGACAGGGCGTTGCGATGGCTACACCTTC. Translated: CASSQPTGRCDGYTF.

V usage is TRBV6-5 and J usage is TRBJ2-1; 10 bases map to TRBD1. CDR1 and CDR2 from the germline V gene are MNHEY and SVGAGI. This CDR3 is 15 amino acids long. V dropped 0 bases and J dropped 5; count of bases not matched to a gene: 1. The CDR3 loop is CASSYSGQGHNEQFF. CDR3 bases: TGTGCCAGCAGTTACTCGGGACAGGGGCACAATGAGCAGTTCTTC.

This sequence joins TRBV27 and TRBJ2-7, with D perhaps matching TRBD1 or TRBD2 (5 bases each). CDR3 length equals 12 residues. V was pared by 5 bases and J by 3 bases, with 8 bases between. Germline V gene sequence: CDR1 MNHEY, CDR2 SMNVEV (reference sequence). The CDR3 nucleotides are TGTGCCAGCAGTCGGGACGGCTACGAGCAGTACTTC. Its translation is CASSRDGYEQYF.

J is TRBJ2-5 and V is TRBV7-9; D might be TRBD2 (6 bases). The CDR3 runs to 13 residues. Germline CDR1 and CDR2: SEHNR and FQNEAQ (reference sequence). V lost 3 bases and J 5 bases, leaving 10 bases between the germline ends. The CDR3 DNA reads TGTGCCAGCAGCTTTCGCGGGACGGAGACCCAGTACTTC. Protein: CASSFRGTETQYF.